This T cell receptor (beta chain) emerged from a study of blood T cell repertoires in COVID-19. V was trimmed by 1 base and J by 7 bases, leaving 14 bases between them. The CDR3 is 15 amino acids. Per the germline V gene, CDR1 is SEHNR and CDR2 is FQNEAQ (reference sequence). Some clones are missing from TCRdb's copy, which holds only in-frame ones; the method was immunoSEQ multiplex PCR. Among about 180,000 clones listed, about 82% were seen once. This TCR came from a man between 65 and 85 years old with active or convalescent COVID-19. The chain employs TRBV7-9 and TRBJ2-1, with a weak D call TRBD2 (5 bases). Specimen: peripheral blood. The CDR3 bases are TGTGCCAGCAGCTTAGGGAAGAGGGAAGAGAATGAGCAGTTCTTC. Its translation is CASSLGKREENEQFF.